The 7 T cell receptor beta chains given below trace back to one sample, sequenced in a study of CD4+ T cells in melanoma. Sequencing was performed with immunoSEQ multiplex PCR; in TCRdb, only in-frame clones are kept and a portion is missing. This repertoire shows 110,000 to 150,000 clones, 92% found once; its top ten account for 1.5%. The receptors stem from a human donor with melanoma.

The chain has TRBV19 and TRBJ1-5, with 8 positions matching TRBD1. This CDR3 region has 15 residues. In germline, CDR1 is LNHDA, CDR2 SQIVND (reference sequence). Unmatched junction bases numbered 12, after V lost 9 bases and J lost 5 bases. DNA of the CDR3: TGTGCCAGCGGCGACGGACAGGGAGGCTATCAGCCCCAGCATTTT. Translating it yields CASGDGQGGYQPQHF.

The chain has TRBV6-5 and TRBJ1-1; D might be TRBD1 (6 bases). The germline V gene has CDR1 MNHEY and CDR2 SVGAGI. Trimming took 7 bases from V and 5 from J, leaving 20 bases between them. There are 15 residues in the CDR3. The CDR3 sequence is CASKFTREGGTEAFF. The CDR3 coding sequence is TGTGCCAGCAAATTCACCCGGGAAGGGGGGACTGAAGCTTTCTTT.

The chain joins TRBV25-1 to TRBJ2-7; D could derive from TRBD1 or TRBD2 (7 bases each). In germline, CDR1 is MGHDK, CDR2 SYGVNS. The CDR3 length is 18 residues. V was clipped by 2 bases and J by 5 bases, with 25 bases between them. DNA for the CDR3: TGTGCCAGCAGTGAAATCGGTCGCGGGAGAGGGACAGAGGACGAGCAGTACTTC. It encodes CASSEIGRGRGTEDEQYF.

The DNA of the CDR3 is TGTGCCAGCAGACAACAGGGGGCTCGGGGGGCCCAGCATTTT. Translating it yields CASRQQGARGAQHF. The rearrangement joins TRBV13 to TRBJ1-5; 9 bases agree with TRBD1. The CDR3 has 14 amino acids. CDR1 and CDR2 from the germline V gene are PRHDT and FYEKMQ (reference sequence). V trimming: 6 bases; J trimming: 11 bases; junction bases outside the gene matches: 11. Full variable domain (outside the CDR3, taken from reference TRBV13 and TRBJ1-5): AAGVIQSPRHLIKEKRETATLKCYPIPRHDTVYWYQQGPGQDPQFLISFYEKMQSDKGSIPDRFSAQQFSDYHSELNMSSLELGDSALYFCASRQQGARGAQHFGDGTRLSIL.

The chain combines TRBV27 with TRBJ1-1; 7 bases line up with TRBD1. Germline V gene sequence: CDR1 MNHEY, CDR2 SMNVEV (reference sequence). The V and J ends lost 3 bases and 5 bases, in that order; junction bases with no gene match: 6. This CDR3 spans 14 amino acids. CDR3 region: CASSFRQGGTEAFF. The CDR3 DNA sequence: TGTGCCAGCAGTTTCCGACAGGGAGGGACTGAAGCTTTCTTT.

CDR3 DNA: TGTGCCAGCAGCTTAGCCCACGCCCAGGGGGTAACCGGGGAGCTGTTTTTT. It yields the protein CASSLAHAQGVTGELFF. The chain links TRBV13 to TRBJ2-2, with 7 bases that match TRBD1. The CDR3 is made up of 17 amino acids. Trimming took 1 base from V and 5 from J; bases not matched to a gene: 10. Germline V gives CDR1 PRHDT, CDR2 FYEKMQ (reference sequence).

This chain links TRBV9 with TRBJ1-4; D not resolved. The length of the CDR3 is 14 residues. The germline V and J ends were trimmed by 0 bases and 0 bases, with 3 bases remaining between them. CDR1 and CDR2 from the germline V gene are SGDLS and YYNGEE. The CDR3 DNA reads TGTGCCAGCAGCGTAGGCTCAACTAATGAAAAACTGTTTTTT. It translates to CASSVGSTNEKLFF.